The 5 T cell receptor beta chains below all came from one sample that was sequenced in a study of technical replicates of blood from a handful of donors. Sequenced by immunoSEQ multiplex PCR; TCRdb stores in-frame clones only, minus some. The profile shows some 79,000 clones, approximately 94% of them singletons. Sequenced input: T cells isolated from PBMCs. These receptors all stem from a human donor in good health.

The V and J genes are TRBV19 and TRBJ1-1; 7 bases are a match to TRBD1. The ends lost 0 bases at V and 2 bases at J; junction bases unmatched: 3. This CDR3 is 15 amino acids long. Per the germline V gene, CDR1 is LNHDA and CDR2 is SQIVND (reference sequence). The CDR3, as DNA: TGTGCCAGTAGTATAGATGGACAGGCTAACACTGAAGCTTTCTTT. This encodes CASSIDGQANTEAFF.

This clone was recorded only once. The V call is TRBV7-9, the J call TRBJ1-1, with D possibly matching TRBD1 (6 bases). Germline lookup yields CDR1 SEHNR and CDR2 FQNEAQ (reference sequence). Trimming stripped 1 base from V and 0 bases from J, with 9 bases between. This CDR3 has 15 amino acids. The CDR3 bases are TGTGCCAGCAGCTTAGTACAGGGTATGAACACTGAAGCTTTCTTT. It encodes CASSLVQGMNTEAFF.

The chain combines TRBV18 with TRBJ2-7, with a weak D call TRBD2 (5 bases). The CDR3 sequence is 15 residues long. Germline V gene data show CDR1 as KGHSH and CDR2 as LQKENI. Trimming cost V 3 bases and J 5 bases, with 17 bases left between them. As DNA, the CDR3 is TGTGCCAGCTCACCCGTAAGTGAGGGTTCCCACGAGCAGTACTTC. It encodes CASSPVSEGSHEQYF.

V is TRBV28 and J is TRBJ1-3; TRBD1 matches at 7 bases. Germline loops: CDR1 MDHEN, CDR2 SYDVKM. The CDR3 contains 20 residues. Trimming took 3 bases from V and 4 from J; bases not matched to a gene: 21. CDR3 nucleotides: TGTGCCAGCAGTTTTTTCGTCTGGGGACAGACAGAAACCCCCGGAAACACCATATATTTT. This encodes CASSFFVWGQTETPGNTIYF.

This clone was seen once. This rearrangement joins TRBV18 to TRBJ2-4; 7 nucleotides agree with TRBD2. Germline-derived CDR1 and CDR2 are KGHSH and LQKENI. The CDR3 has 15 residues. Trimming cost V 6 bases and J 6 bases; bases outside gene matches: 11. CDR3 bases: TGTGCCAGCTCGCCCCTCTCGGGGGAGGGAAACATTCAGTACTTC. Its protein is CASSPLSGEGNIQYF.